Below are 17 T cell receptor beta chains sequenced from a single sample in a study of identical twins' blood T cells. TCRdb reprocessed the 5' RACE reads via MiXCR and lists one record per CDR3 protein. The sample lists hundreds of thousands of distinct CDR3 sequences, roughly 30% occurring once. Sequences were obtained from PBMCs. The receptors shown here come from a woman aged 18 to 50 in good health.

About this clonotype: A read error may account for a junction end that differs from germline. The V and J genes are TRBV29-1 and TRBJ2-1; TRBD2 is a possible D gene (6 bases). The CDR3 has 13 residues. Looked up from germline, CDR1 is SQVTM and CDR2 is ANQGSEA. CDR3 in DNA: TGCAGCGACGGCTGGGACTCCTACAATGAGCATTTCTTC. Translation gives CSDGWDSYNEHFF.

This clonotype was seen only a few times. V gene TRBV9 combines with J gene TRBJ1-2, with TRBD1 identical over 9 bases. The CDR3 consists of 13 residues. The V gene's germline CDR1 is SGDLS and CDR2 YYNGEE. With V trimmed by 4 bases and J by 8 bases, 6 bases remained unmatched. The CDR3 spells CASSRDRDEGYTF. The CDR3 coding sequence is TGTGCCAGCAGCCGGGACAGGGATGAAGGCTACACCTTC.

The chain recombines TRBV5-1 with TRBJ1-1; no reliable D call. The germline CDR1 and CDR2 sequences are SGHRS and YFSETQ. Trimming took off 0 bases at V and 1 base at J, with 7 bases between the two ends. This CDR3 contains 14 residues. DNA of the CDR3: TGCGCCAGCAGCTTGGAGTATGGGAACACTGAAGCTTTCTTT. Translating gives CASSLEYGNTEAFF.

In its sample, this clonotype ranks as medium-sized. The chain employs TRBV20-1 and TRBJ2-7; D remains ambiguous. Germline CDR1 and CDR2: DFQATT and SNEGSKA (reference sequence). The CDR3 is made up of 10 amino acids. V was cut by 5 bases and J by 7 bases, with 9 bases left in between. CDR3 DNA sequence: TGCAGTGCTGGGATCGGGGAGCAGTACTTC. Its translation: CSAGIGEQYF.

This sequence joins TRBV11-2 and TRBJ2-7; D uncertain. V lost 0 bases and J lost 5, with 23 bases in between. This CDR3 is built from 18 residues. CDR1 and CDR2 (germline): SGHAT, FQNNGV. CDR3 residues: CASSLDSRVKRAAHEQYF. The CDR3 DNA sequence: TGTGCCAGCAGCTTAGATTCCCGAGTCAAAAGGGCAGCCCACGAGCAGTACTTC.

The V call is TRBV20-1, the J call TRBJ2-2; D unclear. CDR1 and CDR2 from the germline V gene are DFQATT and SNEGSKA (reference sequence). V was trimmed by 2 bases and J by 1 base, leaving 8 bases between them. This CDR3 contains 14 residues. The CDR3 spells CSARKQQNTGELFF. CDR3 bases: TGCAGTGCTAGAAAACAGCAGAACACCGGGGAGCTGTTTTTT.

This clonotype has a handful of counts. The rearrangement joins TRBV12-3 or TRBV12-4 to TRBJ1-2, with unresolved D. V lost 5 bases and J 4 bases, leaving 20 bases between the germline ends. This CDR3 region has 16 residues. CDR3 nucleotide sequence: TGTGCCAGCAGTGGTTCAGTAAGACATAGGGCCTATGGCTACACCTTC. Protein sequence: CASSGSVRHRAYGYTF.

The rearrangement joins TRBV6-2 or TRBV6-3 to TRBJ1-2; D call uncertain. Germline V gene lookup returns CDR1 MNHEY and CDR2 SVGEGT. V was cut by 5 bases and J by 6 bases, with 4 bases left in between. The CDR3 spans 10 residues. The CDR3 loop is CASSNDGYTF. CDR3 nucleotide sequence: TGTGCCAGCAGTAATGATGGCTACACCTTC.

The chain uses TRBV29-1 and TRBJ2-3; the match to TRBD2 covers 12 bases. After removal of 5 bases from V and 6 bases from J, the junction contained 9 bases not matched to a gene. The CDR3 is 15 residues long. Per germline, CDR1 SQVTM and CDR2 ANQGSEA. The CDR3 nucleotides read TGCAGCGTTTTCCGACTAGCGGGAGTGGGGGATACGCAGTATTTT. It encodes CSVFRLAGVGDTQYF.

The chain combines TRBV19 with TRBJ1-5; D uncertain. Deletions cut 6 bases from V and 4 bases from J, with 10 bases between. The germline V gene has CDR1 LNHDA and CDR2 SQIVND (reference sequence). The CDR3 is 13 amino acids. The DNA for the CDR3 is TGTGCCAGTAGCGAAGTAGGGAATCAGCCCCAGCATTTT. It translates to CASSEVGNQPQHF.

This clonotype was seen a single time. The V call is TRBV20-1, the J call TRBJ1-4, with D possibly matching TRBD1 (5 bases). The V gene's germline CDR1 is DFQATT and CDR2 SNEGSKA (reference sequence). The ends were cut back, 5 bases at V and 8 bases at J, with 15 bases in the middle. The CDR3 has 13 residues. CDR3 in amino acids: CSARGQGYEKLFF. CDR3 nucleotides: TGCAGTGCTCGTGGGCAGGGATACGAAAAACTGTTTTTT.

This clonotype was seen more than once but under ten times. This chain joins TRBV20-1 and TRBJ2-3; 8 nucleotides match TRBD2. The CDR3 length is 14 residues. Germline V gene data show CDR1 as DFQATT and CDR2 as SNEGSKA (reference sequence). The V and J ends lost 6 bases and 4 bases, in that order; junction bases with no gene match: 9. The CDR3 nucleotides are TGCAGTGCCATCGGGGGGGGCTGGGCAGATACGCAGTATTTT. Encoded protein: CSAIGGGWADTQYF.

This clonotype was detected a few times. V is TRBV20-1 and J is TRBJ1-2, with TRBD1 as a possible D gene (5 bases). CDR3 length: 13 amino acids. V was cut by 4 bases and J by 3 bases, with 12 bases left in between. Germline V gene data show CDR1 as DFQATT and CDR2 as SNEGSKA (reference sequence). The CDR3 region is CSATMTEDYGYTF. The CDR3 region has the DNA TGCAGTGCTACTATGACAGAGGACTATGGCTACACCTTC.

The V gene is TRBV5-1, the J gene TRBJ2-2; 10 nucleotides line up with TRBD1. V lost 0 bases and J lost 3; bases outside the gene matches: 2. Germline CDR1 is SGHRS and CDR2 is YFSETQ. This CDR3 comprises 16 residues. The CDR3 region has the DNA TGCGCCAGCAGCTTGGAGGGACAGGGGCACACCGGGGAGCTGTTTTTT. This encodes CASSLEGQGHTGELFF.

To note about this clonotype: One junction end disagrees with the germline gene, perhaps due to a read error. V usage is TRBV12-3 or TRBV12-4 and J usage is TRBJ1-1; D gene uncertain. This CDR3 is built from 15 residues. The CDR3 coding sequence is TGTGCCAGCAGTTCCAGACACTCGGGGTCCACTGAAGTTTTCTTT. Translated: CASSSRHSGSTEVFF.

The chain couples TRBV29-1 to TRBJ1-1; D is unclear. V lost 4 bases and J lost 3, with 15 bases in between. The CDR3 runs to 14 residues. Per germline, CDR1 SQVTM and CDR2 ANQGSEA. CDR3 sequence: CSVGLTGVDTEAFF. The CDR3 DNA sequence: TGCAGCGTTGGGCTAACCGGGGTGGACACTGAAGCTTTCTTT.

The chain uses TRBV15 and TRBJ1-4; D gene uncertain. V was cut by 0 bases and J by 8 bases, with 13 bases left in between. Germline loops: CDR1 LNHNV, CDR2 YYDKDF (reference sequence). This CDR3 is 15 amino acids long. In nucleotides, the CDR3 is TGTGCCACCAGCAGAGATCTGAAAGGACGGGAAAAACTGTTTTTT. It codes for CATSRDLKGREKLFF.